This T cell receptor beta chain was captured by sequencing in a study of Ad26.COV2.S vaccination and SARS-CoV-2 variants (dated by TCRdb to about 2021). Background on the whole study: Donors in the vaccine arm were drawn from COV1001, a phase I-IIa trial of Ad26.COV2.S in healthy adults that was multicentre, randomized, double-blind and placebo-controlled. Dosing of Ad26.COV2.S was intramuscular, at either 5x10^10 or 1x10^11 viral particles, delivered as one shot or as two shots spaced 56 days apart. TCRbeta repertoire sequencing was used to assess the specificity and breadth of SARS-CoV-2-reactive T cell receptors after Ad26.COV2.S vaccination. A total of about 30 samples were included in the TCR-sequenced set, comprising around 20 Ad26.COV2.S vaccine recipients, 5 placebo recipients and 8 SARS-CoV-2 convalescent individuals. Participants in the trial were split at random into five groups of five each, receiving low-dose or high-dose Ad26.COV2.S once or twice, or else placebo on both occasions. Throughout the experiments and outcome assessment, investigators stayed blinded to trial group allocation. Results the study describes overall, beyond this receptor: The study was not powered for comparison of responses between vaccine doses or regimens. Ad26.COV2.S recipients had higher spike-specific TCR breadth than placebo recipients (P = 0.0014). Substantial breadth of spike-specific CD8+ and CD4+ T cell responses was reported after vaccination. Comparable non-spike TCR breadth was observed between vaccine and placebo recipients, consistent with only spike being contained in the vaccine. The authors noted that total T cell responses may have been underestimated by the TCR breadth and depth analyses.

This clone came up once. Its cognate antigen has yet to be identified. Base qualities are not at hand, and no much larger clone is one base apart. The sample's treatment or condition, from its label and the paper: roughly 18 received Ad26.COV2.S at low or high dose, single or two shots; five or six received placebo; per-sample allocation not given. Repertoires of vaccine and placebo recipients were sequenced from samples taken on day 63 after the first injection. Between 29 July and 7 August 2020, Cohort 1b enrolled 25 adults aged 18-55 years at one site in Boston, USA. Ad26.COV2.S consisted of a replication-incompetent adenovirus type 26 vector by which a prefusion-stabilized SARS-CoV-2 spike protein from the original Wuhan strain was expressed. TCRbeta CDR3 regions were sequenced with the immunoSEQ Assay. After extraction, genomic DNA underwent amplification by bias-controlled multiplex PCR, followed by high-throughput sequencing. The original pipeline was this. Collapsing and filtering of sequences were performed to quantify the absolute abundance of each unique TCRbeta CDR3 region. Usable DNA was measured by amplifying reference genes present in all nucleated cells, and TCRbeta template counts were normalized to that usable DNA to estimate T cell fraction. Repertoire TCRs were annotated as SARS-CoV-2-specific when V gene, CDR3 amino acid sequence and J gene were exactly matched to a known reactive TCR set. The reference SARS-CoV-2 TCR set was derived from MIRA and filtered for enrichment in COVID-19-positive ImmuneCODE repertoires, a step that removed public or cross-reactive TCRs. Using the MIRA antigens, annotated TCRs were further analysed by specific ORF or by position within an ORF. Breadth was defined as the number of annotated unique rearrangements divided by the total number of unique productive rearrangements, and depth was defined as the summed frequency of the annotated unique rearrangements. Group comparisons of TCR breadth used two-sided Wilcoxon rank-sum tests. The clones in this table, taken by TCRdb from immuneACCESS, are in-frame only. Not every clone is retained; where verified, under half of the shortfall comes from an unresolved V gene, and the cause of the rest is unknown. Clonal size and the V and J genes are those of that table, whereas D and trimming came from the DNA. This sample gives about 420,000 clones in total; around nine tenths of them show up just once. Clones ranked in the top ten supply 3.5% to 4% of the sample.

Taken from the germline V gene, the CDR1 and CDR2 loops are MNHEY and SVGAGI. The CDR3 numbers 12 residues from cysteine through phenylalanine. The CDR3 DNA has 36 bases and is translated from base 1. V gives up 4 bases and J gives up 15 bases, and the segment between their germline ends measures 16 bases. The sequences come from peripheral blood, collected in a trial of Ad26.COV2.S vaccine versus placebo. The chain joins TRBV6-5 to TRBJ1-5, with no D gene named confidently. This sequence was found in a person aged 18-65 years who received the Ad26.COV2.S COVID-19 vaccine or a placebo. The CDR3 here reads CASSSLDRILHF. The DNA sequence reads TGTGCCAGCAGTTCCCTAGATCGGATTCTGCATTTT.